The TCR beta chain under discussion was sequenced for a study of CD8+CD57+ T cells in acquired aplastic anemia. Whole-study context: Quantities of DNA derived from sorted CD4+ and CD8+ cells averaged around 3 ug.

About this clonotype: Its antigen is not known.

It was genomic DNA that served as the template for profiling TCR beta VDJ and CDR3. TCRdb processed the reads anew with MiXCR; each CDR3 protein has one entry. This table holds 150,000 to 200,000 distinct CDR3 sequences, under 70% found once. Study-level findings and limits: In common between the patients and the controls were approximately 28 CD8+ CDR3 sequences. The study found no significant CD8+ Simpson's diversity difference between patients and controls.

Losses at the gene ends were 0 bases for V and 3 bases for J; bases not matched to a gene: 5. The CDR3 consists of 19 residues. Germline V gene data show CDR1 as KGHDR and CDR2 as SFDVKD. The V gene is TRBV24-1, the J gene TRBJ2-6; the match to TRBD1 covers 12 bases. This receptor was taken from a human donor with severe aplastic anemia or a healthy control (not recorded which). Source material: sorted CD4+, CD8+, or CD8+CD57+ T cells (not recorded which) from PBMCs. The CDR3 sequence: CATSDLGTGGHSGANVLTF. CDR3 nucleotides: TGTGCCACCAGTGATTTGGGGACAGGGGGCCACAGTGGGGCCAACGTCCTGACTTTC.